The rows below give T cell receptor beta chains drawn from one sample of a study of cytomegalovirus exposure and HLA in healthy donors. Clones were read by immunoSEQ multiplex PCR, and TCRdb kept only the in-frame ones, dropping some. In the table there are about 160,000 clones, more than 70% of which are singletons. The specimen was PBMCs. The receptors come from a male donor in good health and CMV-seropositive. The CDR3 runs from the conserved cysteine through the conserved F or W. Each record gives: clone size, V gene, J gene, D gene, CDR3 DNA, CDR3 protein. D genes are given only for firm matches. Clone size is stated in some rows and not others, as once, few, many or a class when expanded.

>NA|TRBV6-5|TRBJ2-7|NA
TGTGCCAGTACTAGCAGGGCCTACGAGCAGTACTTC
CASTSRAYEQYF
>NA|TRBV28|TRBJ2-7|NA
TGTGCCAGCAGTCGCTACGAGCAGTACTTC
CASSRYEQYF
>few|TRBV7-9|TRBJ1-2|NA
TGTGCCAGCAGTCATAGACAGGCTGGGACTGGCTACACCTTC
CASSHRQAGTGYTF
>NA|TRBV30|TRBJ1-3|NA
TGTGCCTGGATCCCGGGGTCTGGAAACACCATATATTTT
CAWIPGSGNTIYF
>NA|TRBV28|TRBJ2-6|NA
TGTGCCAGTAGAACCCCTGGGGCCAACGTCCTGACTTTC
CASRTPGANVLTF
>NA|TRBV9|TRBJ2-5|TRBD2
TGTGCCAGCAGCGTAGGACTAGCGGTCCAAGAGACCCAGTACTTC
CASSVGLAVQETQYF
>NA|TRBV2|TRBJ2-3|NA
TGTGCCAGCATCCCCTACCTACCGGACAATAGGGGCGCAGATACGCAGTATTTT
CASIPYLPDNRGADTQYF
>few|TRBV7-9|TRBJ2-2|TRBD2
TGTGCCAGCAGCCCGGGACTAGCGGGAGGTATGAACACCGGGGAGCTGTTTTTT
CASSPGLAGGMNTGELFF
>NA|TRBV27|TRBJ1-2|TRBD1
TGTGCCAGCAGTCGAACCGGACAGGGTAACTATGGCTACACCTTC
CASSRTGQGNYGYTF
>once|TRBV18|TRBJ2-7|TRBD1
TGTGCCAGCTCTCCAAGACAGGGATGGGACGAGCAGTACTTC
CASSPRQGWDEQYF
>NA|TRBV6-6|TRBJ2-7|TRBD1
TGTGCCAGCAGTCCACAGGGGGCCGACTACGAGCAGTACTTC
CASSPQGADYEQYF
>NA|TRBV6-5|TRBJ2-1|TRBD2
TGTGCCAGCAGCAGGGGACTAGCGGGGCAAGATGAGCAGTTCTTC
CASSRGLAGQDEQFF
>few|TRBV27|TRBJ2-3|NA
TGTGCCAGCAGTTTAATGGCCCCCACAGATACGCAGTATTTT
CASSLMAPTDTQYF
>NA|TRBV19|TRBJ1-2|TRBD1
TGTGCCAGTAGTACGACAGGGGCGTCCTATGGCTACACCTTC
CASSTTGASYGYTF
>NA|TRBV29-1|TRBJ2-1|NA
TGCAGCGGGGGCGAAGGCAATGAGCAGTTCTTC
CSGGEGNEQFF
>NA|TRBV19|TRBJ1-1|NA
TGTGCCAGTAGTATAGAAGGGGCTCCTACATTGAACACTGAAGCTTTCTTT
CASSIEGAPTLNTEAFF
>NA|TRBV10-3|TRBJ1-4|NA
TGTGCCATCAGTGAGGCCTTGGCTGCAACTAATGAAAAACTGTTTTTT
CAISEALAATNEKLFF
>NA|TRBV2|TRBJ2-7|NA
TGTGCCAGCAGCGCCGGGATAGGGTCCTACGAGCAGTACTTC
CASSAGIGSYEQYF
>NA|TRBV12-5|TRBJ2-1|TRBD2
TGTGCTAGTGGCCTAGGACTAGCGGCTTTGGATGAGCAGTTCTTC
CASGLGLAALDEQFF
>NA|TRBV12-5|TRBJ2-7|TRBD2
TGTGCTAGTGGTTTGGTAGCGGGAGAGACCTACGAGCAGTACTTC
CASGLVAGETYEQYF
>NA|TRBV28|TRBJ2-7|TRBD2
TGTGCCAGCTTGGGACTAGCATTTTACGAGCAGTACTTC
CASLGLAFYEQYF
>NA|TRBV5-1|TRBJ2-3|TRBD2
TGCGCCAGCAACCTAGCGGGAGCAGATACGCAGTATTTT
CASNLAGADTQYF
>NA|TRBV5-4|TRBJ2-7|TRBD1
TGTGCCAGCAGCGACCCCGGGACAGGGGTTTTTTACGAGCAGTACTTC
CASSDPGTGVFYEQYF
>NA|TRBV18|TRBJ1-1|TRBD1
TGTGCCAGCTCGCGAGGACAGGGAGACACTGAAGCTTTCTTT
CASSRGQGDTEAFF
>NA|TRBV5-1|TRBJ2-1|TRBD2
TGCGCCAGCAGCCAGCCCCTAGCGGTGAACAATGAGCAGTTCTTC
CASSQPLAVNNEQFF
>NA|TRBV7-9|TRBJ2-7|TRBD1
TGTGCCAGCAGCTCCACGGGACAGGCATCTCGGGAGCAGTACTTC
CASSSTGQASREQYF
>NA|TRBV10-3|TRBJ1-4|TRBD1
TGTGCCATCAGTGAGAGGGGACAGGGTGATGAAAAACTGTTTTTT
CAISERGQGDEKLFF
>NA|TRBV27|TRBJ2-7|NA
TGTGCCAGCAGTTTAGGGCAGGGTTCGTACGAGCAGTACTTC
CASSLGQGSYEQYF
>NA|TRBV7-9|TRBJ2-7|TRBD1
TGTGCCAGCAGCCACAAGGGACAGGGACATCGCTACTACGAGCAGTACTTC
CASSHKGQGHRYYEQYF
>NA|TRBV27|TRBJ1-5|NA
TGTGCCAGCAAAGAGACAGGTTCCCCTCAACCAAGCAATCAGCCCCAGCATTTT
CASKETGSPQPSNQPQHF
>NA|TRBV6-1|TRBJ2-2|NA
TGTGCCAGCAACCGGGGTTACACCGGGGAGCTGTTTTTT
CASNRGYTGELFF
>NA|TRBV30|TRBJ1-2|TRBD1
TGTGCCTGGAGCAGAGGTGGACAGGGGGGCTATGGCTACACCTTC
CAWSRGGQGGYGYTF
>few|TRBV6-6|TRBJ2-1|NA
TGTGCCAGCGGTCATCCAAGCGAGCAGTTCTTC
CASGHPSEQFF
>NA|TRBV30|TRBJ1-1|NA
TGTGCCTGGAGGTCTTTCGGGGGGATGGCTGAAGCTTTCTTT
CAWRSFGGMAEAFF
>few|TRBV10-3|TRBJ2-7|NA
TGTGCCATCAAGGTTAGTGGCGGGATGGGCGAGCAGTACTTC
CAIKVSGGMGEQYF
>NA|TRBV2|TRBJ1-1|NA
TGTGCCAGCAGTAAGGGGTTGGGGACAACCATGAACACTGAAGCTTTCTTT
CASSKGLGTTMNTEAFF
>NA|TRBV19|TRBJ2-3|TRBD2
TGTGCCAGTAGAAACAGGCGGGAGTATACAGATACGCAGTATTTT
CASRNRREYTDTQYF
>NA|TRBV6-5|TRBJ2-2|NA
TGTGCCAGCAGTTCGAGACTAGTCCCAGGAGGGGAGCTGTTTTTT
CASSSRLVPGGELFF
>once|TRBV29-1|TRBJ1-5|TRBD1
TGCAGCGTGATATTACAGGGGAGGCAGCCCCAGCATTTT
CSVILQGRQPQHF
>NA|TRBV4-2|TRBJ2-2|NA
TGTGCCAGCAGCCAAATCAGTTTCACCGGGGAGCTGTTTTTT
CASSQISFTGELFF
>once|TRBV7-9|TRBJ2-7|TRBD1
TGTTCCAGCAGCCCTTCGACAGGGGAGAGAGAGCAGTACTTC
CSSSPSTGEREQYF
>NA|TRBV7-9|TRBJ2-7|TRBD1
TGTGCCAGCAGTGAGACAGGGGGCTTCAACGAGCAGTACTTC
CASSETGGFNEQYF
>NA|TRBV29-1|TRBJ2-7|NA
TGCAGCGTCGCGTCTGGAGGCGTCTACTACGAGCAGTACTTC
CSVASGGVYYEQYF
>NA|TRBV6-6|TRBJ1-2|NA
TGTGCCAGCAGTTACACGGGGGTGGAAGGCTACACCTTC
CASSYTGVEGYTF
>NA|TRBV5-6|TRBJ2-3|NA
TGTGCCAGCAGCTTATTCCTTTGGTGGGGGCTTTACACAGATACGCAGTATTTT
CASSLFLWWGLYTDTQYF
>once|TRBV5-8|TRBJ2-7|TRBD1
TGTGCCAGCAGTTCCGCGGACAGGGTAACCTACGAGCAGTACTTC
CASSSADRVTYEQYF
>NA|TRBV14|TRBJ1-2|NA
TGTGCCAGCAGCCAAGATTTGGGAGCTAACTATGGCTACACCTTC
CASSQDLGANYGYTF
>few|TRBV9|TRBJ2-3|NA
TGTGCCAGCAACCCACAGACAGATACGCAGTATTTT
CASNPQTDTQYF
>NA|TRBV14|TRBJ2-2|TRBD1
TGTGCCAGCAGCCAAGGACAGGGTCTCAAGGACACCGGGGAGCTGTTTTTT
CASSQGQGLKDTGELFF
>NA|TRBV9|TRBJ1-4|NA
TGTGCCAGCAGCGTGGGCATGGGGGCGGAAGAAAAACTGTTTTTT
CASSVGMGAEEKLFF